The T cell receptor (beta chain) described here comes from a study of cytomegalovirus exposure and HLA in healthy donors. Study in general: Unique TCRs from HLA-typed donors, 65 million to 85 million of them, were held in an early data release. General study findings and limits: A few V segments could not be told apart, such as TRBV6-2 and TRBV6-3, and were left out.

The PCR had 60 Vbeta and 13 Jbeta primers. This table comes from immunoSEQ multiplex PCR, and its TCRdb copy is limited to in-frame clones, with some not included. The sample contains 150,000 to 200,000 clones, roughly 77% of which appear only once. Looked up from germline, CDR1 is SGHRS and CDR2 is YFSETQ. The CDR3 is made up of 17 amino acids. The V gene end was trimmed by 3 bases and the J gene end by 3 bases; junction bases not matched to a gene: 7. As concerns this clone: The antigen is not known.

Material for sequencing was PBMCs. The clonotype comes from a woman aged 18-29 years in good health and CMV-seronegative. This rearrangement joins TRBV5-1 to TRBJ1-5, with 12 bases fitting TRBD1. CDR3 coding DNA: TGCGCCAGCAGCTCGGGGACAGGGGGCGAATCCAATCAGCCCCAGCATTTT. This encodes CASSSGTGGESNQPQHF.